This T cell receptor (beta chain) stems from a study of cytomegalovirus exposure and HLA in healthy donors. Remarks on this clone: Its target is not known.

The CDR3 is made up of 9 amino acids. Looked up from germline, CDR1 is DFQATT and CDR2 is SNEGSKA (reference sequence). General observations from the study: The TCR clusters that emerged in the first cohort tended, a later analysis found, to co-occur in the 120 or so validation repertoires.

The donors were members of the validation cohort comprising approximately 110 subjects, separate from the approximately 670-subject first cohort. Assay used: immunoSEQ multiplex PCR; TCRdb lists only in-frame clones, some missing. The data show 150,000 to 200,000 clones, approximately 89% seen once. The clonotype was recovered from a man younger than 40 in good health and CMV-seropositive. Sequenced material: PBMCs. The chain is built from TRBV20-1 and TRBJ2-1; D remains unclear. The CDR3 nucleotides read TGCACCGGACGGTATGAGCAGTTCTTC. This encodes CTGRYEQFF.